This is a list of T cell receptor beta chains from one sample in a study of beta chain features in type 1 diabetes. This table comes from immunoSEQ multiplex PCR, and its TCRdb copy is limited to in-frame clones, with some not included. The sample lists tens of thousands of clones, roughly 34% occurring once. The sample was stem cell memory CD4+ T cells from blood. These receptors all stem from a woman between 18 and 29 years old in good health. Both conserved end residues are part of each CDR3. The D gene is left open where the match is weak. For some rows the clone size is stated as once, few or many, or as a class when expanded; others skip it.

J | V | D | size | CDR3 | DNA
TRBJ2-5 | TRBV6-5 | TRBD1 | few | CASSRSGTGVKTQYF | TGTGCCAGCAGTCGCTCCGGGACAGGGGTAAAGACCCAGTACTTC
TRBJ1-2 | TRBV30 | - | few | CAWSSGNYGYTF | TGTGCCTGGAGTTCAGGGAACTATGGCTACACCTTC
TRBJ2-7 | TRBV2 | TRBD1 | - | CASSEGQLSYEQYF | TGTGCCAGCAGTGAGGGACAGCTCTCCTACGAGCAGTACTTC
TRBJ1-4 | TRBV18 | - | - | CASSPGGPWSERELFF | TGTGCCAGCTCACCAGGGGGCCCCTGGTCGGAAAGGGAACTGTTTTTT
TRBJ2-5 | TRBV7-7 | TRBD2 | - | CASSLQRGGGGETQYF | TGTGCTAGCAGCTTACAGCGGGGGGGCGGAGGAGAGACCCAGTACTTC
TRBJ1-2 | TRBV5-1 | TRBD1 | few | CASRSGTGYGYTF | TGCGCCAGCAGATCCGGGACAGGATATGGCTACACCTTC
TRBJ2-3 | TRBV4-3 | TRBD2 | few | CASSQESAGGPGTDTQYF | TGCGCCAGCAGCCAAGAGTCAGCGGGGGGACCCGGGACAGATACGCAGTATTTT
TRBJ2-3 | TRBV4-2 | TRBD1 | - | CASSLGQGTDTQYF | TGTGCCAGCAGCCTCGGACAGGGAACAGATACGCAGTATTTT
TRBJ2-5 | TRBV21-1 | - | few | CASSKVGRVWGETQYF | TGTGCCAGCAGCAAAGTTGGCAGGGTTTGGGGAGAGACCCAGTACTTC
TRBJ2-1 | TRBV6-5 | - | few | CASSYSGQPVDEQFF | TGTGCCAGCAGTTACTCGGGCCAGCCGGTGGATGAGCAGTTCTTC
TRBJ2-5 | TRBV9 | TRBD1 | - | CASSAGQGWETQYF | TGTGCCAGCAGCGCAGGACAGGGTTGGGAGACCCAGTACTTC
TRBJ2-3 | TRBV9 | - | - | CASSPRDFTDTQYF | TGTGCCAGCAGCCCACGGGACTTCACAGATACGCAGTATTTT
TRBJ2-5 | TRBV28 | TRBD2 | few | CASCEGGQRRETQYF | TGTGCCAGCTGTGAGGGAGGGCAGCGGCGAGAGACCCAGTACTTC
TRBJ1-3 | TRBV14 | - | few | CASSLLGASGNTIYF | TGTGCCAGCAGTCTTCTAGGGGCGAGTGGAAACACCATATATTTT
TRBJ1-1 | TRBV9 | TRBD1 | few | CASSPDRENTEAFF | TGTGCCAGCAGCCCCGACAGGGAGAACACTGAAGCTTTCTTT
TRBJ2-5 | TRBV7-2 | TRBD2 | - | CASSRITSVVETQYF | TGTGCCAGCAGCCGAATAACTAGCGTCGTCGAGACCCAGTACTTC
TRBJ2-3 | TRBV2 | - | few | CASRGGQTSTDTQYF | TGTGCCAGCAGGGGGGGACAGACGAGCACAGATACGCAGTATTTT
TRBJ2-4 | TRBV5-4 | - | few | CASSPRGSAENIQYF | TGTGCCAGCAGCCCCAGGGGTTCGGCCGAAAACATTCAGTACTTC
TRBJ2-3 | TRBV7-6 | - | - | CASSSPRDTQYF | TGTGCCAGCAGCTCCCCTAGGGATACGCAGTATTTT
TRBJ1-5 | TRBV27 | - | - | CASSSGPGQINQPQHF | TGTGCCAGCAGTTCCGGCCCCGGACAGATCAATCAGCCCCAGCATTTT
TRBJ2-5 | TRBV11-2 | - | few | CASSLTGTARETQYF | TGTGCCAGCAGCTTAACAGGGACGGCCCGAGAGACCCAGTACTTC
TRBJ2-1 | TRBV7-2 | - | - | CASSLAGLAIRGEQFF | TGTGCCAGCAGCTTAGCTGGGCTAGCGATCAGGGGGGAGCAGTTCTTC
TRBJ1-2 | TRBV5-1 | TRBD1 | few | CASSYYSGGADGYTF | TGCGCCAGCAGCTATTATTCAGGGGGCGCAGATGGCTACACCTTC
TRBJ2-1 | TRBV15 | - | - | CATSSGMEGNEQFF | TGTGCCACCAGCAGCGGGATGGAAGGCAATGAGCAGTTCTTC
TRBJ2-2 | TRBV11-3 | - | - | CASSSQGVGTGELFF | TGTGCCAGCAGCTCCCAAGGGGTGGGCACCGGGGAGCTGTTTTTT
TRBJ1-3 | TRBV4-3 | - | - | CASSGVTTGNTIYF | TGCGCCAGCAGCGGAGTGACTACTGGAAACACCATATATTTT
TRBJ2-7 | TRBV21-1 | - | once | CASSKNHRDSAYEQYF | TGTGCCAGCAGCAAAAACCACAGGGATTCAGCCTACGAGCAGTACTTC
TRBJ2-5 | TRBV9 | - | - | CASSVELSETQYF | TGTGCCAGCAGCGTAGAACTATCCGAGACCCAGTACTTC
TRBJ2-1 | TRBV7-9 | - | - | CASSLIGIPPLF | TGTGCCAGCAGCTTAATCGGTATCCCTCCCCTCTTC
TRBJ1-1 | TRBV29-1 | - | - | CSVESAANTEAFF | TGCAGCGTTGAAAGTGCGGCGAACACTGAAGCTTTCTTT
TRBJ2-7 | TRBV2 | - | few | CASSPEAGGEQYF | TGTGCCAGCAGTCCCGAGGCTGGAGGCGAGCAGTACTTC
TRBJ2-1 | TRBV7-9 | - | - | CASSRGTVGGREQFF | TGTGCCAGCAGCCGAGGGACAGTTGGGGGGAGAGAGCAGTTCTTC
TRBJ2-4 | TRBV6-1 | - | - | CASRTAKDLNIQYF | TGTGCCAGTCGGACAGCCAAGGACTTAAACATTCAGTACTTC
TRBJ2-1 | TRBV7-2 | TRBD2 | - | CASSPRTSGGEQFF | TGTGCCAGCAGCCCAAGGACTAGCGGTGGTGAGCAGTTCTTC
TRBJ2-1 | TRBV29-1 | TRBD2 | few | CSVGRSGAYNEQFF | TGCAGCGTTGGACGGAGCGGGGCCTACAATGAGCAGTTCTTC
TRBJ2-5 | TRBV5-1 | TRBD1 | - | CASSIQGYQETQYF | TGCGCCAGCAGCATACAGGGGTACCAAGAGACCCAGTACTTC
TRBJ2-6 | TRBV7-2 | - | - | CASRQGGANVLTF | TGTGCCAGCCGCCAGGGAGGGGCCAACGTCCTGACTTTC
TRBJ1-4 | TRBV4-2 | - | - | CASSLAKEGGEEKLFF | TGTGCCAGCAGCCTAGCGAAGGAGGGAGGGGAGGAAAAACTGTTTTTT
TRBJ1-5 | TRBV7-2 | TRBD1 | - | CASSFQGGNQPQHF | TGTGCCAGCAGCTTTCAGGGGGGAAATCAGCCCCAGCATTTT
TRBJ2-7 | TRBV6-6 | - | few | CASSDRGRTIYEQYF | TGTGCCAGCAGTGACCGGGGGAGGACAATCTACGAGCAGTACTTC
TRBJ1-4 | TRBV9 | - | - | CASSVAQGEEKLFF | TGTGCCAGCAGCGTAGCTCAGGGTGAGGAAAAACTGTTTTTT
TRBJ1-1 | TRBV28 | TRBD1 | few | CASPPGGTGDTEAFF | TGTGCCAGCCCCCCGGGGGGGACAGGGGACACTGAAGCTTTCTTT
TRBJ2-1 | TRBV6-6 | - | - | CASSYDGVDNEQFF | TGTGCCAGCAGTTACGACGGGGTCGACAATGAGCAGTTCTTC
TRBJ2-3 | TRBV19 | - | - | CASSTIEGGPGDTQYF | TGTGCCAGTAGTACCATCGAGGGGGGGCCTGGAGATACGCAGTATTTT
TRBJ2-1 | TRBV5-1 | TRBD1 | - | CASSLPQGDNEQFF | TGCGCCAGCAGCTTGCCCCAGGGGGACAATGAGCAGTTCTTC
TRBJ2-1 | TRBV7-2 | TRBD2 | many | CASSLALGLAGEQFF | TGTGCCAGCAGCTTAGCTTTGGGACTAGCGGGTGAGCAGTTCTTC
TRBJ2-7 | TRBV4-3 | - | few | CASSRLERSEQYF | TGCGCCAGCAGCCGCCTCGAGAGGAGCGAGCAGTACTTC
TRBJ2-7 | TRBV5-5 | TRBD1 | - | CASSHPGTGTYEQYF | TGTGCCAGCAGCCATCCCGGGACAGGCACCTACGAGCAGTACTTC
TRBJ2-1 | TRBV19 | TRBD2 | few | CASSSPSGSGRADEQFF | TGTGCCAGTAGTTCACCTAGTGGTAGCGGGAGGGCCGATGAGCAGTTCTTC
TRBJ1-5 | TRBV7-2 | - | - | CASSRQSNQPQHF | TGTGCCAGTTCACGACAGAGCAATCAGCCCCAGCATTTT
TRBJ2-3 | TRBV2 | TRBD2 | - | CASKSRAGGADTQYF | TGTGCCAGCAAGTCGAGGGCGGGGGGTGCAGATACGCAGTATTTT
TRBJ1-1 | TRBV5-1 | TRBD1 | few | CASSLRDRHPTNTEAFF | TGCGCCAGCAGCTTAAGGGACAGGCACCCAACGAACACTGAAGCTTTCTTT
TRBJ2-1 | TRBV14 | - | few | CASSPYYNEQFF | TGTGCCAGCAGCCCCTACTACAATGAGCAGTTCTTC
TRBJ2-7 | TRBV18 | - | - | CASSPADYEQYF | TGTGCCAGCTCACCGGCAGACTACGAGCAGTACTTC